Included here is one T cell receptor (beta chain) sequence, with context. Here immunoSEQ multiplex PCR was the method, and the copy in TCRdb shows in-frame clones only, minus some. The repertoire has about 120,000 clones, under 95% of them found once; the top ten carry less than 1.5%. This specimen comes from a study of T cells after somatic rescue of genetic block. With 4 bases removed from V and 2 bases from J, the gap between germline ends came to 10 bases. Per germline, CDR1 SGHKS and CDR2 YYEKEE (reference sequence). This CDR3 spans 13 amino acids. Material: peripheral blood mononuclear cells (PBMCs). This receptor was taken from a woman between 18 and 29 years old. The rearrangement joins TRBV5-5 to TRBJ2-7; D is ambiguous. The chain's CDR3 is CASSTGPPYEQYF. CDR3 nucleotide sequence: TGTGCCAGCAGCACCGGCCCGCCCTACGAGCAGTACTTC.